This entry is about one TCR beta chain. Its matching antigen is unknown. The sample belongs to a study of resident and recirculating memory T cells in vitiligo. Looking at the study overall: Epidermis came from shave biopsies of lesional and nonlesional sites, plus PBMCs. Genomic DNA was extracted from whole homogenized samples, with no cell sorting.

The repertoire was sequenced with immunoSEQ multiplex PCR; TCRdb's copy has only in-frame clones and lacks some. The table records roughly 80,000 clones, about 90% of them present only once. Study observations and caveats: Sequences differed between biopsy sites and patients, suggesting private specificity. Clonality differed among vitiligo lesions, with no unique dominant clone.

Germline V gene sequence: CDR1 SGHTS, CDR2 YDEGEE. V dropped 4 bases and J dropped 2 bases, with 16 bases sitting between them. The CDR3 loop spans 16 amino acids. The specimen was blood. The chain joins TRBV5-8 to TRBJ1-5; D unresolved. This receptor was taken from a male donor with vitiligo. The CDR3 coding sequence is TGTGCCAGCAGCGGAAGGGCGGGCTGGGGCAATCAGCCCCAGCATTTT. This encodes CASSGRAGWGNQPQHF.